The entry that follows covers one T cell receptor beta chain sequence. Its target is not known. This sample's time point: 2014-2015 season, 7 days after vaccination. Between about 40 and 100 mL of blood was drawn per time point. TCRdb keeps only in-frame clones here, not all; method: immunoSEQ multiplex PCR. In the table there are roughly 15,000 clones, approximately 84% of which are singletons. The CDR3 length is 11 residues. Germline loops: CDR1 SEHNR, CDR2 FQNEAQ (reference sequence). V shed 3 bases and J shed 5 bases, with 3 bases lying between them. The sample is drawn from a study of follicular helper T cells after annual influenza vaccination. General study findings and limits: ICOS+CD38+ cTfh clonality tracked population frequency, and its change tracked circulating plasmablast change.

The TCR sequence derives from an adult who received the influenza vaccine. The starting material was CXCR5+ CD38- circulating T follicular helper cells from blood, obtained 7 days after influenza vaccination. Regarding subset: circulating Tfh, non-naive CD4+CXCR5+PD-1+ (ICOS+CD38+ or ICOS-CD38-). The chain uses TRBV7-9 and TRBJ2-3; D unresolved. The CDR3 DNA is TGTGCCAGCAGCTTTAAAGATACGCAGTATTTT. This codes for CASSFKDTQYF. The whole variable domain, filled in from reference TRBV7-9 and TRBJ2-3, reads DTGVSQNPRHKITKRGQNVTFRCDPISEHNRLYWYRQTLGQGPEFLTYFQNEAQLEKSRLLSDRFSAERPKGSFSTLEIQRTEQGDSAMYLCASSFKDTQYFGPGTRLTVL.